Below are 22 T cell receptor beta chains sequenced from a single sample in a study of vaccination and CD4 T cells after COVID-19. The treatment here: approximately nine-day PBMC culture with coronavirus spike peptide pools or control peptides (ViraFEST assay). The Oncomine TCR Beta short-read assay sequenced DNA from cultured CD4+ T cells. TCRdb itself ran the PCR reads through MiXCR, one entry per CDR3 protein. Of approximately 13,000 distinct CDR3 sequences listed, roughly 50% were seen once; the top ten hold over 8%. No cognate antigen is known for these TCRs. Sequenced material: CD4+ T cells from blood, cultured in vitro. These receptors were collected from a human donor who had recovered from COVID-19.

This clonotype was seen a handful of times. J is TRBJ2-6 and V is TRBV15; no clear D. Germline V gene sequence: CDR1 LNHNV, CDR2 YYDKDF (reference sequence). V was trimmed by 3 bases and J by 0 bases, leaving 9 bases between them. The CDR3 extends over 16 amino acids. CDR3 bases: TGTGCCACCAGCAGCGGTCTCAGCTCTGGGGCCAACGTCCTGACTTTC. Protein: CATSSGLSSGANVLTF.

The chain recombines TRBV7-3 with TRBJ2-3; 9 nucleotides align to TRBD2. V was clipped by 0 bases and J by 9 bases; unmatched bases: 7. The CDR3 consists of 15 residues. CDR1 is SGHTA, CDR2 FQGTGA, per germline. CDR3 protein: CASSLTGGGARTQYF. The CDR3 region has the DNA TGTGCCAGCAGCTTAACGGGCGGGGGGGCCCGAACGCAGTATTTT.

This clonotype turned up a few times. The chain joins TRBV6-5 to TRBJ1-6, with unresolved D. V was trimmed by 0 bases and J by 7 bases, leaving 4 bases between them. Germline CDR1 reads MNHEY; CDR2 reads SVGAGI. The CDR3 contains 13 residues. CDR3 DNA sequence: TGTGCCAGCAGTTACTCGATAAATTCACCCCTCCACTTT. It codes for CASSYSINSPLHF.

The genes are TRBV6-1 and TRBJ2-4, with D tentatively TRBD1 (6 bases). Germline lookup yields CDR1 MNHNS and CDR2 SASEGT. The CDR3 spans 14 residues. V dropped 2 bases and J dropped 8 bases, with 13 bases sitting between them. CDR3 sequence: CASSEQGRFDIQYF. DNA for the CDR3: TGTGCCAGCAGTGAACAGGGGCGCTTTGACATTCAGTACTTC.

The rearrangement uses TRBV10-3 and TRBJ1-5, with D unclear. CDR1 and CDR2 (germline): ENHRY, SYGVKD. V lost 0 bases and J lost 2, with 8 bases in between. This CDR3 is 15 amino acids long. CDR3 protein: CAISESTPGNQPQHF. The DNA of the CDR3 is TGTGCCATCAGTGAGTCGACGCCGGGCAATCAGCCCCAGCATTTT.

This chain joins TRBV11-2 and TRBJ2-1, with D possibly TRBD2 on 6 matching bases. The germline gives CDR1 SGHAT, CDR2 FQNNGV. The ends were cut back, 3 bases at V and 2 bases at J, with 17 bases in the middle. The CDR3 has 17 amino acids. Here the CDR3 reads CASSFRWAGTTYNEQFF. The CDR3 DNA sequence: TGTGCCAGCAGCTTTAGGTGGGCGGGGACCACCTACAATGAGCAGTTCTTC.

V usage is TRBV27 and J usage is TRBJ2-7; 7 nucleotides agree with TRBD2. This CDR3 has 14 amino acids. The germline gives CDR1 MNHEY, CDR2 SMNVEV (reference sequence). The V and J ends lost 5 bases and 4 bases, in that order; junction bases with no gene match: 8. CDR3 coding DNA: TGTGCCAGCAGTCGATCCAGACTAGCTTACGAGCAGTACTTC. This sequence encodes CASSRSRLAYEQYF.

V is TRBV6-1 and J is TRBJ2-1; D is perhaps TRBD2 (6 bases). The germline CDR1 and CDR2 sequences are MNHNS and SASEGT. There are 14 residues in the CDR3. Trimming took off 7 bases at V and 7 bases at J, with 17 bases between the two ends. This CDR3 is CASIGREYKNEQFF. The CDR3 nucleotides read TGTGCCAGCATCGGACGGGAGTACAAGAATGAGCAGTTCTTC.

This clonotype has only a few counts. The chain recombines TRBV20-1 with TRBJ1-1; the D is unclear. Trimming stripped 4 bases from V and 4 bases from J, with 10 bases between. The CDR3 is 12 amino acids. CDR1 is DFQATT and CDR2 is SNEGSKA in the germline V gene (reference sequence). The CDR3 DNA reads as TGCAGTGCTAAATTCCTGGGCACTGAAGCTTTCTTT. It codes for CSAKFLGTEAFF.

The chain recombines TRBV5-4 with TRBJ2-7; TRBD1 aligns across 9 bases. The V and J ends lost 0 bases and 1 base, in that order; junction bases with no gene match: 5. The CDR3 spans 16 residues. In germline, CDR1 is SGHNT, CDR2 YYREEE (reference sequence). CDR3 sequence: CASSLGGTGPSYEQYF. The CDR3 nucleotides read TGTGCCAGCAGCTTGGGAGGGACAGGGCCGTCCTACGAGCAGTACTTC.

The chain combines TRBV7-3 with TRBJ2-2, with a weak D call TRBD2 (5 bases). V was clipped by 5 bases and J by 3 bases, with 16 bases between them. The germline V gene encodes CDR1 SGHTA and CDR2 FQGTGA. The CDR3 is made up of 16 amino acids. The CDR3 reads CASSPAGVQDTGELFF. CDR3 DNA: TGTGCCAGCAGCCCCGCCGGGGTTCAGGACACCGGGGAGCTGTTTTTT.

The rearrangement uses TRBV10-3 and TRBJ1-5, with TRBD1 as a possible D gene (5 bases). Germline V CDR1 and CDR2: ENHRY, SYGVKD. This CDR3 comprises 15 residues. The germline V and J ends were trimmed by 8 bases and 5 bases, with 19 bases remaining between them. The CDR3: CAISLSGQNHQPQHF. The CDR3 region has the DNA TGTGCCATCTCTCTGAGCGGACAAAACCATCAGCCCCAGCATTTT.

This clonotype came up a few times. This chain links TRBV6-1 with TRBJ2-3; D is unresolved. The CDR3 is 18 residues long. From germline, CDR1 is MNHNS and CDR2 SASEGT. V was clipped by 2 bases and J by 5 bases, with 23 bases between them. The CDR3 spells CASSESVGFITGLDTQYF. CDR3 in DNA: TGTGCCAGCAGTGAATCGGTAGGCTTTATAACCGGATTAGATACGCAGTATTTT.

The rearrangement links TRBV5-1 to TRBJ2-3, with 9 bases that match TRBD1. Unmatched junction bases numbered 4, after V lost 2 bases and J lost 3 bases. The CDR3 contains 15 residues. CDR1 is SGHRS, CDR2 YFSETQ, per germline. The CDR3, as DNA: TGCGCCAGCAGCTTTGGACAGGGGTGGACAGATACGCAGTATTTT. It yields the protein CASSFGQGWTDTQYF.

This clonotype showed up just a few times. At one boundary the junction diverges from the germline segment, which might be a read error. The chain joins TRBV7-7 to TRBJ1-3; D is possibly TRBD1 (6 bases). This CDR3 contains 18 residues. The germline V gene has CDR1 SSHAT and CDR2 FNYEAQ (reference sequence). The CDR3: CASSPSVVPTGRGNTIYF. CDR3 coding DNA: TGTGCTAGCAGCCCGTCGGTCGTCCCAACAGGGAGAGGAAACACCATATATTTT.

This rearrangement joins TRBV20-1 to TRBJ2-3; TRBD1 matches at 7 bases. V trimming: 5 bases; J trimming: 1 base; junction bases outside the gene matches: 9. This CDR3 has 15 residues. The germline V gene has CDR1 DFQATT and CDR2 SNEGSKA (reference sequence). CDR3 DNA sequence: TGCAGTGCTGATCAAGGACAGGTCCGCACAGATACGCAGTATTTT. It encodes CSADQGQVRTDTQYF.

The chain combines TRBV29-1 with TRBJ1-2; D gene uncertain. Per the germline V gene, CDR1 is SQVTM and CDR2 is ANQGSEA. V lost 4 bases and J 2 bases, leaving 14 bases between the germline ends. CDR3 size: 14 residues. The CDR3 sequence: CSVGVPGRNYGYTF. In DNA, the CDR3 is TGCAGCGTTGGCGTTCCGGGTAGGAACTATGGCTACACCTTC.

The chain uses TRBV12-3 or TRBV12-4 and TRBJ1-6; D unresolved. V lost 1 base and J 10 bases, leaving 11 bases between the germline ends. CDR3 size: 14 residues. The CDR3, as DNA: TGTGCCAGCAGTTTAGAAGGGTCCTTGTCACCCCTCCACTTT. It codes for CASSLEGSLSPLHF.

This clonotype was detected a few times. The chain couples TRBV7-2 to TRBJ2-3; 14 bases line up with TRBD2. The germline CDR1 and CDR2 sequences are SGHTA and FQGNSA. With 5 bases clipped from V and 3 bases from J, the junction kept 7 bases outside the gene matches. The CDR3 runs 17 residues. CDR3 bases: TGTGCCAGCAGCACTCGGACTAGCGGGAGGAGGACAGATACGCAGTATTTT. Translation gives CASSTRTSGRRTDTQYF.

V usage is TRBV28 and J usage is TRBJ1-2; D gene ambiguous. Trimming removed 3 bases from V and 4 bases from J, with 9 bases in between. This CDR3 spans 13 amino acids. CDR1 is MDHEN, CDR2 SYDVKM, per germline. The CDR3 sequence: CASSLFGIYGYTF. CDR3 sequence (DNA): TGTGCCAGCAGTTTGTTCGGCATCTATGGCTACACCTTC.

The CDR3 sequence is CASSLAQLGTAPSSYGYTF. The CDR3 region has the DNA TGTGCCAGCAGTTTAGCCCAACTCGGGACAGCCCCATCCTCCTATGGCTACACCTTC. The rearrangement uses TRBV12-3 or TRBV12-4 and TRBJ1-2; 7 bases fit TRBD1. This CDR3 has 19 residues. The V and J ends lost 0 bases and 4 bases, in that order; junction bases with no gene match: 17.

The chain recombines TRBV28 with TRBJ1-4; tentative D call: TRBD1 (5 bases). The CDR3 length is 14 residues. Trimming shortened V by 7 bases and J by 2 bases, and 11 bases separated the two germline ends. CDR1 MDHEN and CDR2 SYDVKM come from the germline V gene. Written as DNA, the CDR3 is TGTGCCAGCAACTCGAGGGGCACTAATGAAAAACTGTTTTTT. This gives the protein CASNSRGTNEKLFF.